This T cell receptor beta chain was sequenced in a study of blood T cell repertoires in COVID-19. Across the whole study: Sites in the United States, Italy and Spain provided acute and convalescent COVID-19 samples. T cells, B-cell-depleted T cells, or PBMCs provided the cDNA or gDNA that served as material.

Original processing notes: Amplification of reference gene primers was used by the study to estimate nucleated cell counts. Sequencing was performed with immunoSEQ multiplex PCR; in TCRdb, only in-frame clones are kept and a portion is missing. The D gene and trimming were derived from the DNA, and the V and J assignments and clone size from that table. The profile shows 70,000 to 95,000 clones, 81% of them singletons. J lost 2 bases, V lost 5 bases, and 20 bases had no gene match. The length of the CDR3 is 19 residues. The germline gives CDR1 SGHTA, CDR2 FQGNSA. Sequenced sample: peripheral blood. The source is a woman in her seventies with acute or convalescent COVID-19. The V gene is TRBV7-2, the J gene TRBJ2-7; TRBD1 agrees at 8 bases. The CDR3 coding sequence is TGTGCCAGCAGCCAGAGAGGACAGGGATACCGGGAGCGACCCTACGAGCAGTACTTC. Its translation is CASSQRGQGYRERPYEQYF.